This TCR beta chain was found in a study of cytomegalovirus exposure and HLA in healthy donors. In the study overall: HLA-typed donors contributed approximately 92 million unique TCRs, which were held in an early data release. Study-level points and caveats: More than 15,000 TCR beta sequences were associated with HLA alleles at 0.05 false discovery rate in a later analysis. Data from an earlier analysis indicated that most TCR beta V segments were productive either about 87% or about 30% of the time.

The trim removed 5 bases at V and 0 bases at J, leaving 3 bases unmatched. The CDR3 consists of 14 residues. Germline CDR1 MNHEY, CDR2 SMNVEV (reference sequence). Vbeta (60) and Jbeta (13) primers were used in the PCR. Clones were sequenced by immunoSEQ multiplex PCR, and TCRdb holds only the in-frame ones, with some missing. The sample contains about 62,000 clones, about 82% of which appear only once. With respect to this clone: Its antigen remains unknown.

The clonotype comes from a woman aged 25 to 45 in good health and CMV-seronegative. The source material was PBMCs. V usage is TRBV27 and J usage is TRBJ2-7; 8 nucleotides match TRBD1. The CDR3 bases are TGTGCCAGCAGTCGGACAGGGTCCTCCTACGAGCAGTACTTC. Protein product: CASSRTGSSYEQYF.